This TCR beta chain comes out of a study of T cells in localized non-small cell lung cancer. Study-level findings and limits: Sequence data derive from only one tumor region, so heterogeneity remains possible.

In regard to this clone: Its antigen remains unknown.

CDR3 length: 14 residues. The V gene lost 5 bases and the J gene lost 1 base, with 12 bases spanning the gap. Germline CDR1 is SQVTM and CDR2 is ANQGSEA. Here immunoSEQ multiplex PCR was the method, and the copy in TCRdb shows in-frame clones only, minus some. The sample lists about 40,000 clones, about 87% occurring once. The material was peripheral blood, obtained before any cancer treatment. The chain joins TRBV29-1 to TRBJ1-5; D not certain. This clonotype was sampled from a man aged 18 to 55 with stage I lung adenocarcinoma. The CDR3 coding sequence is TGCAGCGTTTGCTTCCAGGCCAGCAATCAGCCCCAGCATTTT. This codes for CSVCFQASNQPQHF.